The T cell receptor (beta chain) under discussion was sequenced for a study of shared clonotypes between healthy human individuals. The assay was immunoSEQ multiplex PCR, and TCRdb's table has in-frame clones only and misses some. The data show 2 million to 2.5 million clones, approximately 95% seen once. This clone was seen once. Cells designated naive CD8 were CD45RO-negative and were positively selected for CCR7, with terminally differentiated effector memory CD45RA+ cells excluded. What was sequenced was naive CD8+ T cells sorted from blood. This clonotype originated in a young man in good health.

CDR3 amino acids: CASSFVHSYEQYF. DNA for the CDR3: TGTGCCAGCAGCTTTGTCCACTCCTACGAGCAGTACTTC. V is TRBV7-9 and J is TRBJ2-7; D is unresolved. The CDR3 is made up of 13 amino acids. V lost 3 bases and J lost 0, with 6 bases in between. Germline CDR1 reads SEHNR; CDR2 reads FQNEAQ (reference sequence).